This entry lists 7 T cell receptor beta chains sequenced from one sample in a study of cytomegalovirus exposure and HLA in healthy donors. In the PCR, 60 Vbeta and 13 Jbeta primers were used. Here immunoSEQ multiplex PCR was the method, and the copy in TCRdb shows in-frame clones only, minus some. The profile shows under 150,000 clones, 75% to 85% of them singletons. The sample taken for sequencing was PBMCs. These receptors all come from a woman aged 40 to 55 in good health and CMV-seronegative.

The rearrangement links TRBV5-1 to TRBJ1-1; 9 bases are shared with TRBD1. V gave up 0 bases and J gave up 1 base; unmatched junction bases: 4. In germline, CDR1 is SGHRS, CDR2 YFSETQ. CDR3 size: 16 residues. The CDR3 here is CASSLVYRGPNTEAFF. As DNA, the CDR3 is TGCGCCAGCAGCTTGGTTTACAGGGGGCCGAACACTGAAGCTTTCTTT.

The V gene is TRBV7-2, the J gene TRBJ2-1, with a tentative D call TRBD1 (5 bases). This CDR3 is built from 14 residues. Germline V gene data show CDR1 as SGHTA and CDR2 as FQGNSA. V shed 2 bases and J shed 4 bases, with 9 bases lying between them. DNA for the CDR3: TGTGCCAGCAGCTTAACGCAGGGTTACAATGAGCAGTTCTTC. Translation gives CASSLTQGYNEQFF.

The chain has TRBV13 and TRBJ1-2; D unclear. CDR1 and CDR2 (germline): PRHDT, FYEKMQ (reference sequence). CDR3 length: 15 residues. The germline V and J ends were trimmed by 5 bases and 2 bases, with 15 bases remaining between them. CDR3 in DNA: TGTGCCAGCAGCCAGCGCCGGGTAGGAAACTATGGCTACACCTTC. Encoded protein: CASSQRRVGNYGYTF. The complete variable domain, with remaining parts taken from reference TRBV13 and TRBJ1-2, reads AAGVIQSPRHLIKEKRETATLKCYPIPRHDTVYWYQQGPGQDPQFLISFYEKMQSDKGSIPDRFSAQQFSDYHSELNMSSLELGDSALYFCASSQRRVGNYGYTFGSGTRLTVV.

The chain has TRBV19 and TRBJ2-2; 12 nucleotides match TRBD2. Germline V gene data show CDR1 as LNHDA and CDR2 as SQIVND (reference sequence). The CDR3 is 16 residues long. Trimming removed 5 bases from V and 7 bases from J; junction bases left unmatched: 8. CDR3 sequence (DNA): TGTGCCAGTAGTCCTCGACTAGCGGGAGTGGTCGGGGAGCTGTTTTTT. Translation: CASSPRLAGVVGELFF.

A few counts support this clone. The gene calls are TRBV7-9 and TRBJ1-1; D possibly corresponds to TRBD1 (5 bases). Trimming pared 6 bases from V and 4 bases from J, leaving 12 bases between. The CDR3 is made up of 13 amino acids. In germline, CDR1 is SEHNR, CDR2 FQNEAQ (reference sequence). CDR3 sequence: CASRAVGGTEAFF. CDR3 DNA sequence: TGTGCCAGCAGGGCGGTCGGGGGCACTGAAGCTTTCTTT.

This chain connects TRBV11-2 to TRBJ2-7; D perhaps matches TRBD1 (6 bases). This CDR3 is 14 amino acids long. V was clipped by 1 base and J by 4 bases, with 11 bases between them. CDR1 is SGHAT, CDR2 FQNNGV, per germline. The CDR3 protein is CASSLGGPLYEQYF. For the CDR3, the DNA is TGTGCCAGCAGCTTAGGGGGGCCGCTATACGAGCAGTACTTC.

The V call is TRBV15, the J call TRBJ1-2; 8 bases are shared with TRBD1. CDR3 length equals 14 residues. V shed 5 bases, J shed 1 base, and the junction held 3 bases outside the gene matches. CDR1 LNHNV and CDR2 YYDKDF come from the germline V gene (reference sequence). The CDR3 reads CATSGGQGNYGYTF. The CDR3 coding sequence is TGTGCCACCAGCGGCGGACAGGGTAACTATGGCTACACCTTC. The variable domain in full, completed from reference TRBV15 and TRBJ1-2, reads DAMVIQNPRYQVTQFGKPVTLSCSQTLNHNVMYWYQQKSSQAPKLLFHYYDKDFNNEADTPDNFQSRRPNTSFCFLDIRSPGLGDTAMYLCATSGGQGNYGYTFGSGTRLTVV.